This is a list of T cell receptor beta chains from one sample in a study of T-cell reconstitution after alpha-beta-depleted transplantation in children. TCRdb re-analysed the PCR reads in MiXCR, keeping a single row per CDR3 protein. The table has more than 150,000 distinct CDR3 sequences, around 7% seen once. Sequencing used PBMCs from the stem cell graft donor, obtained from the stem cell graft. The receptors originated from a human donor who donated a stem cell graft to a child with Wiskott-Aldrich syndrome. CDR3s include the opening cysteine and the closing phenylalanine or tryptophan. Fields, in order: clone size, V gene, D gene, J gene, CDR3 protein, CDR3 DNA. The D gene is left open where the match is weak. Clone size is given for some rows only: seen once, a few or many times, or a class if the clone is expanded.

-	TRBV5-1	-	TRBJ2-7	CASRGHSTYEQYF	TGCGCCAGCAGGGGACATTCCACCTACGAGCAGTACTTC
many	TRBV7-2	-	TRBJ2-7	CASSYGQQEQYF	TGTGCCAGCAGCTACGGACAGCAGGAGCAGTACTTC
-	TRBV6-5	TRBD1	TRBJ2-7	CASSYRDRGAYEQYF	TGTGCCAGCAGTTACCGGGACAGGGGTGCCTACGAGCAGTACTTC
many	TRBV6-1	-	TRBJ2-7	CASSVPSGTSAYEQYF	TGTGCCAGCAGTGTGCCCTCGGGGACCTCGGCCTACGAGCAGTACTTC
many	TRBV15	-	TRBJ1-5	CATSRERNSNQPQHF	TGTGCCACCAGCAGAGAACGGAATAGCAATCAGCCCCAGCATTTT
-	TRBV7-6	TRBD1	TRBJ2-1	CASSEGQAYNEQFF	TGTGCCAGCAGCGAGGGACAGGCATACAATGAGCAGTTCTTC
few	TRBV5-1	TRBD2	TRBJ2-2	CASSLASGGNTGELFF	TGCGCCAGCAGCTTGGCTAGCGGGGGAAACACCGGGGAGCTGTTTTTT
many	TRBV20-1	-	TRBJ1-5	CSASKGDQPQHF	TGCAGTGCCAGCAAGGGAGACCAGCCCCAGCATTTT
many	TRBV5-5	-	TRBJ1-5	CASSPGPGQSSNQPQHF	TGTGCCAGCAGCCCGGGACCTGGACAGAGTAGCAATCAGCCCCAGCATTTT
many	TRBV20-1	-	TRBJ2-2	CSARVLLNGELFF	TGCAGTGCTAGAGTGCTTCTAAACGGGGAGCTGTTTTTT
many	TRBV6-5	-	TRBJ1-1	CASSYAKSEAWHTEAFF	TGTGCCAGCAGTTACGCGAAGTCCGAGGCCTGGCACACTGAAGCTTTCTTT
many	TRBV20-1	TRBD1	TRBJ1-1	CSARVPGTANTEAFF	TGCAGTGCTAGAGTACCCGGGACAGCGAACACTGAAGCTTTCTTT
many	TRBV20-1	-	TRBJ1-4	CSAFNPATNEKLFF	TGCAGTGCTTTTAACCCTGCAACTAATGAAAAACTGTTTTTT
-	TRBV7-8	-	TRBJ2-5	CASSKGQKETQYF	TGTGCCAGCAGCAAAGGACAGAAAGAGACCCAGTACTTC
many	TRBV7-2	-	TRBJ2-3	CASSIRVGPWDTQYF	TGTGCCAGCAGCATCCGGGTGGGACCGTGGGATACGCAGTATTTT
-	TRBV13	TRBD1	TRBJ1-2	CASTETGGSYGYTF	TGTGCCAGCACCGAGACAGGGGGTAGCTATGGCTACACCTTC
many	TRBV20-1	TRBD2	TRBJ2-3	CSAPTGLASLDTQYF	TGCAGTGCCCCGACGGGACTAGCGAGTCTAGATACGCAGTATTTT
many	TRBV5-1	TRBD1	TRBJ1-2	CASSTTGVDGYTF	TGCGCCAGCAGCACGACAGGGGTCGATGGCTACACCTTC
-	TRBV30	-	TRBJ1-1	CAWSVSVRGTEAFF	TGTGCCTGGAGTGTATCGGTCCGGGGCACTGAAGCTTTCTTT
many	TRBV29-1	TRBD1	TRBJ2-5	CSARDRAQTQYF	TGCAGCGCCCGGGACAGGGCCCAGACCCAGTACTTC
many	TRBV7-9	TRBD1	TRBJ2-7	CASSRPGQGVYEQYF	TGTGCCAGCAGCCGACCGGGACAGGGAGTTTACGAGCAGTACTTC
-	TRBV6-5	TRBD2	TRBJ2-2	CASSCSTGGQGGELFF	TGTGCCAGCAGTTGCTCGACGGGGGGGCAAGGCGGGGAGCTGTTTTTT
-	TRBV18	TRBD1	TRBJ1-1	CASSPRGPLNTEAFF	TGTGCCAGCTCACCCAGGGGGCCTCTGAACACTGAAGCTTTCTTT
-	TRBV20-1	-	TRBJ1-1	CSARNSPTGWNTEAFF	TGCAGTGCTAGAAACAGCCCTACGGGATGGAACACTGAAGCTTTCTTT
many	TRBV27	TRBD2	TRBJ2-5	CASSFNSAGVLETQYF	TGTGCCAGCAGTTTTAACTCAGCGGGAGTTTTAGAGACCCAGTACTTC
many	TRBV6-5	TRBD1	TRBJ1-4	CASNSGQVLEKLFF	TGTGCCAGCAATTCGGGACAGGTGTTAGAAAAACTGTTTTTT
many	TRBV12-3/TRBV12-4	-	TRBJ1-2	CASSFQGTNYGYTF	TGTGCCAGCAGTTTTCAGGGGACTAACTATGGCTACACCTTC
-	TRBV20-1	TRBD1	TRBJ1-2	CSATGGHRGYGPGYTF	TGCAGTGCTACCGGGGGGCACAGGGGCTACGGACCGGGCTACACCTTC
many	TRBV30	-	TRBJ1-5	CAWSGAANQPQHF	TGTGCCTGGTCTGGGGCTGCCAATCAGCCCCAGCATTTT
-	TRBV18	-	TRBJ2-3	CASSPNSGGDTQYF	TGTGCCAGCTCACCAAATTCGGGCGGAGATACGCAGTATTTT
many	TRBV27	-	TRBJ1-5	CASSFTGVNQPQHF	TGTGCCAGCAGTTTCACCGGGGTAAATCAGCCCCAGCATTTT
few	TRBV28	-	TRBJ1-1	CASSFPQNTEAFF	TGTGCCAGCAGTTTCCCCCAAAACACTGAAGCTTTCTTT
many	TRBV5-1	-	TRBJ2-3	CASSLEQGGTDTQYF	TGCGCCAGCAGCTTGGAACAGGGAGGCACAGATACGCAGTATTTT
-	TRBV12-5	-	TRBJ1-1	CASGLVLRDLFTEAFF	TGTGCTAGTGGTTTGGTACTTCGTGATCTTTTCACTGAAGCTTTCTTT
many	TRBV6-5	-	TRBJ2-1	CASLDTYNEQFF	TGTGCCAGCCTGGACACATACAATGAGCAGTTCTTC
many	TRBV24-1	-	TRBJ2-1	CATSDPPGPTSSYNEQFF	TGTGCCACCAGTGACCCCCCCGGACCCACCAGCTCCTACAATGAGCAGTTCTTC
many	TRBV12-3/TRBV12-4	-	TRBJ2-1	CASRVSRVTYNEQFF	TGTGCCAGCCGAGTGAGTAGGGTAACCTACAATGAGCAGTTCTTC
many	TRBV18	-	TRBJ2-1	CASSDGPSYNEQFF	TGTGCCAGCTCCGATGGGCCCTCCTACAATGAGCAGTTCTTC
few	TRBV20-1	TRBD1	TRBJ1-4	CSARDPGQGNEKLFF	TGCAGTGCTAGAGACCCGGGACAGGGGAATGAAAAACTGTTTTTT
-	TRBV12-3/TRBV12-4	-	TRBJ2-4	CASSLRTGGTYSQYF	TGTGCCAGCAGTTTGCGAACTGGGGGGACTTATAGTCAGTACTTC
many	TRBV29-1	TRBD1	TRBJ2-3	CSGQGGIDTQYF	TGCAGCGGACAGGGTGGCATCGATACGCAGTATTTT
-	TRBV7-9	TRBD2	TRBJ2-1	CASSLRRERYNEQFF	TGTGCCAGCAGCTTACGGCGGGAGCGCTACAATGAGCAGTTCTTC
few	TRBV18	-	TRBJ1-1	CASTGTLNTEAFF	TGTGCCAGCACCGGGACGCTGAACACTGAAGCTTTCTTT
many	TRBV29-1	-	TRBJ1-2	CSLGLGGYGYTF	TGCAGCCTCGGCCTCGGCGGGTATGGCTACACCTTC
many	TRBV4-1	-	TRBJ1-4	CASSAAGTNEKLFF	TGCGCCAGCAGCGCCGCCGGGACTAATGAAAAACTGTTTTTT
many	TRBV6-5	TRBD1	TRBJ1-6	CASSNRGIAYNSPLHF	TGTGCCAGCAGTAACAGGGGTATTGCCTATAATTCACCCCTCCACTTT
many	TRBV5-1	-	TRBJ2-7	CASSSTMGAENLRYF	TGCGCCAGCAGCTCTACTATGGGGGCGGAAAACCTACGGTACTTC
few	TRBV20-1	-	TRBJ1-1	CSASRWAQNTEAFF	TGCAGTGCTAGTCGGTGGGCACAGAACACTGAAGCTTTCTTT
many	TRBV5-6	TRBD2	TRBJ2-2	CASSATGLAGGFATGELFF	TGTGCCAGCAGCGCTACGGGACTAGCGGGAGGGTTCGCAACCGGGGAGCTGTTTTTT
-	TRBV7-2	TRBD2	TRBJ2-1	CASRVSGGARNEQFF	TGTGCCAGCAGGGTGAGCGGGGGGGCCCGGAATGAGCAGTTCTTC
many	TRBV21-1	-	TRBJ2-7	CASSKEGRETHEQYF	TGTGCCAGCAGCAAAGAAGGGCGGGAGACCCACGAGCAGTACTTC